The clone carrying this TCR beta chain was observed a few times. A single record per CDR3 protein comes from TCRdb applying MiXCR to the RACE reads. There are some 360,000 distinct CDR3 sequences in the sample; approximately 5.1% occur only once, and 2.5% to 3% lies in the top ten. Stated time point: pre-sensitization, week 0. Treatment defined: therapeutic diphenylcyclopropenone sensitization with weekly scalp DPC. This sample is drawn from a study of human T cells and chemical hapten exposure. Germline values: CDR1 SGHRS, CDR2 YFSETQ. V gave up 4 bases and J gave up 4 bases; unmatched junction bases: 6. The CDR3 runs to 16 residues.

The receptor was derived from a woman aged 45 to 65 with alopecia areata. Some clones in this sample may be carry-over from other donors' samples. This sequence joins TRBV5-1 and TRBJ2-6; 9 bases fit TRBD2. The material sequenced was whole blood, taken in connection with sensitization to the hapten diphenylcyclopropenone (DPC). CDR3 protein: CASSGTSLSGANVLTF. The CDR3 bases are TGCGCCAGCAGCGGGACTAGCCTCTCCGGGGCCAACGTCCTGACTTTC.